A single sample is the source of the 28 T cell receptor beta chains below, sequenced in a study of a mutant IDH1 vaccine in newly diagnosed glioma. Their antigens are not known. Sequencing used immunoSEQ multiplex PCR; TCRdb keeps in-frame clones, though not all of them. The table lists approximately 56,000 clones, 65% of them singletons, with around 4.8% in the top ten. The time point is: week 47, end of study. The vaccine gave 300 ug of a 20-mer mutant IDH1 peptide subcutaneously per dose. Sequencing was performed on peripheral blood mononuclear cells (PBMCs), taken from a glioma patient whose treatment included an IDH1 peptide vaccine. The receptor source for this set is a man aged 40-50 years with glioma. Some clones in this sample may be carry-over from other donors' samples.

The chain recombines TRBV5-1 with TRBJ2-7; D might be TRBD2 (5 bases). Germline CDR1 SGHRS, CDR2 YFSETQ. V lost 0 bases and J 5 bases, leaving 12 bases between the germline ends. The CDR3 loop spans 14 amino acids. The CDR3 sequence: CASSLGAGGNEQYF. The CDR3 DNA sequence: TGCGCCAGCAGCTTGGGGGCGGGTGGCAACGAGCAGTACTTC.

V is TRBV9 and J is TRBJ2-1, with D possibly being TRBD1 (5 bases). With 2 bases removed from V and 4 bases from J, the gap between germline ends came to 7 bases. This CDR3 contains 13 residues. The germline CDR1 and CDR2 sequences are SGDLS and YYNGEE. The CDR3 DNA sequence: TGTGCCAGCAGCGTCACAGGTTACAATGAGCAGTTCTTC. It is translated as CASSVTGYNEQFF.

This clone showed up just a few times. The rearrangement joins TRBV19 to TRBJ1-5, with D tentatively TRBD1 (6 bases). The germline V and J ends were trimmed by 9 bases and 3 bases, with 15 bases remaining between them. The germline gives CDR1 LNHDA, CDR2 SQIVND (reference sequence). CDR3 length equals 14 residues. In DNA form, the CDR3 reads TGTGCCAGCGCCACGGGGGCGTTCAATCAGCCCCAGCATTTT. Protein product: CASATGAFNQPQHF. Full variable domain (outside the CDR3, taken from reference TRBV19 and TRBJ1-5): DGGITQSPKYLFRKEGQNVTLSCEQNLNHDAMYWYRQDPGQGLRLIYYSQIVNDFQKGDIAEGYSVSREKKESFPLTVTSAQKNPTAFYLCASATGAFNQPQHFGDGTRLSIL.

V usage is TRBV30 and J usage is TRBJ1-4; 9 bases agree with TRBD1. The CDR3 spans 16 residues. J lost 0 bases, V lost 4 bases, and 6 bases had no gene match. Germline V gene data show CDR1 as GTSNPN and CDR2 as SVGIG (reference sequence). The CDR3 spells CAWTGTGTSTNEKLFF. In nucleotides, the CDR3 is TGTGCCTGGACCGGGACAGGGACCTCAACTAATGAAAAACTGTTTTTT.

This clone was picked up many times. The CDR3 loop is CASSLRAFTGELFF. The CDR3 DNA follows: TGTGCCAGCAGCCTCAGGGCCTTCACCGGGGAGCTGTTTTTT. The chain has TRBV13 and TRBJ2-2; perhaps TRBD1 as D (5 bases). The V end was cut by 5 bases, the J end by 4 bases, with 11 bases between. The CDR3 contains 14 residues. Germline assignment: CDR1 PRHDT and CDR2 FYEKMQ (reference sequence).

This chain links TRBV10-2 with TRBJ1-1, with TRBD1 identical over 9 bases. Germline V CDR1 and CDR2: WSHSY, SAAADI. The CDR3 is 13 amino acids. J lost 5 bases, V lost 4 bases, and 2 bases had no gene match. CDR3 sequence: CASSATGGTEAFF. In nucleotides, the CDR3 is TGCGCCAGCAGTGCGACAGGGGGGACTGAAGCTTTCTTT.

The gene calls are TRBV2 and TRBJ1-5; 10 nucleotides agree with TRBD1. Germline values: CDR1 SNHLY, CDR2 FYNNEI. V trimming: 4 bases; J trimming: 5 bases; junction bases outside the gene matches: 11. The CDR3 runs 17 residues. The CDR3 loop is CASSVFLPTGGDQPQHF. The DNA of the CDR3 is TGTGCCAGCAGTGTATTCCTTCCGACAGGGGGCGATCAGCCCCAGCATTTT. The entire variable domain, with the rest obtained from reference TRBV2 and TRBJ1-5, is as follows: EPEVTQTPSHQVTQMGQEVILRCVPISNHLYFYWYRQILGQKVEFLVSFYNNEISEKSEIFDDQFSVERPDGSNFTLKIRSTKLEDSAMYFCASSVFLPTGGDQPQHFGDGTRLSIL.

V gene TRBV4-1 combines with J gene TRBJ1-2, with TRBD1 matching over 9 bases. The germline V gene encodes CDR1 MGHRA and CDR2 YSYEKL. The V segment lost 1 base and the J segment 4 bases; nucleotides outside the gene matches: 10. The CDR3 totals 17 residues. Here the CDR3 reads CASSQAEGQGRVYGYTF. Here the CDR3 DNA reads TGCGCCAGCAGCCAAGCCGAGGGACAGGGAAGAGTCTATGGCTACACCTTC.

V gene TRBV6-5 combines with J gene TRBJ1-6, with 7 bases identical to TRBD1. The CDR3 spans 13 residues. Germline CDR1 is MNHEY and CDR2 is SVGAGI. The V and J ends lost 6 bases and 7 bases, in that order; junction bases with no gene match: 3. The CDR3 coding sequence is TGTGCCAGCAGAGACAGGGAAAATTCACCCCTCCACTTT. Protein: CASRDRENSPLHF.

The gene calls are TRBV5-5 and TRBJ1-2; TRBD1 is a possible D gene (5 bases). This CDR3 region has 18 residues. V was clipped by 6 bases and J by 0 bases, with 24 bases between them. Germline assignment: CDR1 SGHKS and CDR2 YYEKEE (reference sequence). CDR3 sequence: CASTSHGSGTLSNYGYTF. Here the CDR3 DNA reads TGTGCCAGCACCAGCCATGGGTCAGGGACTCTTTCTAACTATGGCTACACCTTC.

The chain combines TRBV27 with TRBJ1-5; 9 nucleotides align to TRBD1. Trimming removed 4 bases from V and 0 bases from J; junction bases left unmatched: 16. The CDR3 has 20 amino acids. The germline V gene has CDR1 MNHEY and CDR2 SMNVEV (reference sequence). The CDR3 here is CASSSRRDRDVKYSNQPQHF. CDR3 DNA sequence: TGTGCCAGCAGTTCCCGCCGGGACAGGGACGTAAAATATAGCAATCAGCCCCAGCATTTT.

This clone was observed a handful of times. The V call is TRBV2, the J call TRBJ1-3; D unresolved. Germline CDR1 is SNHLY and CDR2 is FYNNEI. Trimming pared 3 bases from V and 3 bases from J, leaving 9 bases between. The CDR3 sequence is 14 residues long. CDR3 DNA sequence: TGTGCCAGCAGTGAGGGCCATAATGGAAACACCATATATTTT. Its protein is CASSEGHNGNTIYF.

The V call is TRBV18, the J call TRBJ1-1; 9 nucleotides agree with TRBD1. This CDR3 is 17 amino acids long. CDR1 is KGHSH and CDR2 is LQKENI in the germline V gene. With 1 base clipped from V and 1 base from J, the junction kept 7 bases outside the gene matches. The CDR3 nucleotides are TGTGCCAGCTCACCACAAGAACAGGGGGCCGCGAACACTGAAGCTTTCTTT. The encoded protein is CASSPQEQGAANTEAFF.

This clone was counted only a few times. The CDR3 loop is CASSSRYLAGELFF. The CDR3 nucleotides read TGTGCCAGCAGTTCTCGTTACTTAGCAGGGGAGCTGTTTTTT. This sequence joins TRBV6-7 and TRBJ2-2; no reliable D call. TRBV6-7 is placed among ORFs of uncertain function. The CDR3 is 14 amino acids. The germline V and J ends were trimmed by 4 bases and 8 bases, with 14 bases remaining between them.

The CDR3 protein is CATSRDSGDYNEQFF. CDR3 sequence (DNA): TGTGCCACCAGCAGAGATTCAGGGGACTACAATGAGCAGTTCTTC. The chain has TRBV15 and TRBJ2-1, with a possible D match to TRBD1 (6 bases). The CDR3 length is 15 residues. Per the germline V gene, CDR1 is LNHNV and CDR2 is YYDKDF (reference sequence). Trimming cost V 0 bases and J 3 bases, with 9 bases left between them.

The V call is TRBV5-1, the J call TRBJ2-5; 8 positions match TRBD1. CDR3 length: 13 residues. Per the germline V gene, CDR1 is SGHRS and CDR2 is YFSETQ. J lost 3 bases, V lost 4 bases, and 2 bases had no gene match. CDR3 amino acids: CASSPDREETQYF. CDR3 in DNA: TGCGCCAGCAGCCCGGACAGGGAAGAGACCCAGTACTTC.

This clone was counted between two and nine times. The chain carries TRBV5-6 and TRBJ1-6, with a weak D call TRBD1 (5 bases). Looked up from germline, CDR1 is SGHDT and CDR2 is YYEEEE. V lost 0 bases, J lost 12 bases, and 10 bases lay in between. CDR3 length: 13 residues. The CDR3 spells CASSLARDRPLHF. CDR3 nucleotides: TGTGCCAGCAGCTTGGCACGGGACCGACCCCTCCACTTT.

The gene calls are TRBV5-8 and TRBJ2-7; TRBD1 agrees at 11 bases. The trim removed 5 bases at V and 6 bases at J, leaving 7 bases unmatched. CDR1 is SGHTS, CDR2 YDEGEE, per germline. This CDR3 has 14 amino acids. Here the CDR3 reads CASRPPGTGGEQYF. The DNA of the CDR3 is TGTGCCAGCAGACCGCCCGGGACAGGGGGCGAGCAGTACTTC. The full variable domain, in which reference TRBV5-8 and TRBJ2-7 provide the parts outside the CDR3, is EAGVTQSPTHLIKTRGQQATLRCSPISGHTSVYWYQQALGLGLQFLLWYDEGEERNRGNFPPRFSGRQFPNYSSELNVNALELEDSALYLCASRPPGTGGEQYFGPGTRLTVT.

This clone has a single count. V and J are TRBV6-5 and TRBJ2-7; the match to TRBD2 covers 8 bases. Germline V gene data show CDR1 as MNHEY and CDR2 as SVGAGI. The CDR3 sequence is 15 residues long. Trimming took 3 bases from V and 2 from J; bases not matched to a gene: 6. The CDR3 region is CASSYGIAGTYEQYF. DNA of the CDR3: TGTGCCAGCAGTTATGGGATAGCGGGGACCTACGAGCAGTACTTC.

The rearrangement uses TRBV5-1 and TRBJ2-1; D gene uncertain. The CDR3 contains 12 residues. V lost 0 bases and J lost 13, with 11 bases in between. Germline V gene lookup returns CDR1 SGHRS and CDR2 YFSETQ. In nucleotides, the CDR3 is TGCGCCAGCAGCTTGGACGCCCCCCCTCAGTTCTTC. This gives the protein CASSLDAPPQFF.

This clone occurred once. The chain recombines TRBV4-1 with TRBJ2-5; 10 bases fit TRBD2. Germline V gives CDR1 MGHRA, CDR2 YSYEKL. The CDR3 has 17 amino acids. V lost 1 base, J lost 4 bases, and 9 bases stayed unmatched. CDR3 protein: CASSQAGHSGRRETQYF. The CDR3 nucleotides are TGCGCCAGCAGCCAAGCGGGACATAGCGGGAGGCGAGAGACCCAGTACTTC.

This chain's CDR3 is CASSETSYEQYF. Written as DNA, the CDR3 is TGTGCCAGCAGTGAAACCTCCTACGAGCAGTACTTC. The gene calls are TRBV2 and TRBJ2-7; D unresolved. Germline CDR1 reads SNHLY; CDR2 reads FYNNEI. CDR3 length equals 12 residues. Trimming cost V 2 bases and J 0 bases, with 2 bases left between them.

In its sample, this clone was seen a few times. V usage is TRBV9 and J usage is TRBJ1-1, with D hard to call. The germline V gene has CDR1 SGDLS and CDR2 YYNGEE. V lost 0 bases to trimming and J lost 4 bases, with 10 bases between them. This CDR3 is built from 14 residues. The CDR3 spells CASSVGGVFTEAFF. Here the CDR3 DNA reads TGTGCCAGCAGCGTAGGAGGTGTTTTCACTGAAGCTTTCTTT.

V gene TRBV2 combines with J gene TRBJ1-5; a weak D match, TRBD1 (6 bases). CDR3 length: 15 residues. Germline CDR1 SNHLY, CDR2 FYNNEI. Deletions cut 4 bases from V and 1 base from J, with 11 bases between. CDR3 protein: CASSGEGGSNQPQHF. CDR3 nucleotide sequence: TGTGCCAGCAGTGGGGAGGGGGGGAGCAATCAGCCCCAGCATTTT.

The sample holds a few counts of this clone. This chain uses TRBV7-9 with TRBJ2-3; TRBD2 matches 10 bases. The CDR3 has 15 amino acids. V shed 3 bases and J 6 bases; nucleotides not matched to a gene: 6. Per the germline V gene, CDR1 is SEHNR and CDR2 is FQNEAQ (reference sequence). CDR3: CASSFTSGAGDTQYF. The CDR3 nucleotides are TGTGCCAGCAGCTTTACTAGCGGGGCGGGCGATACGCAGTATTTT.

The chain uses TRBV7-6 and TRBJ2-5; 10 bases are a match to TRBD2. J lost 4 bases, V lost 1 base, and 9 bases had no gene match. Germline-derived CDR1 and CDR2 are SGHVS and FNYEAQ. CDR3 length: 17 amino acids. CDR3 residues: CASSLVGSGGPGETQYF. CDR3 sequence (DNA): TGTGCCAGCAGCTTAGTGGGTAGCGGGGGGCCAGGAGAGACCCAGTACTTC.

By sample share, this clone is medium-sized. DNA for the CDR3: TGTGCCAGCAGTGAAGATAGCGGGGCCTCCTACGAGCAGTACTTC. It codes for CASSEDSGASYEQYF. The rearrangement links TRBV6-1 to TRBJ2-7; the match to TRBD2 covers 8 bases. From germline, CDR1 is MNHNS and CDR2 SASEGT. J lost 0 bases, V lost 1 base, and 2 bases had no gene match. CDR3 length: 15 residues.

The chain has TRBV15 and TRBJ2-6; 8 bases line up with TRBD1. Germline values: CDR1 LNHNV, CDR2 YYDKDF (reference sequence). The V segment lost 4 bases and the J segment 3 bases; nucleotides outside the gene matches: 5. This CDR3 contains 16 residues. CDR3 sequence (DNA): TGTGCCACCAGCACGGCAGGGGGCATTGGGGCCAACGTCCTGACTTTC. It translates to CATSTAGGIGANVLTF.